Below are 25 T cell receptor beta chains sequenced from a single sample in a study of tumour-infiltrating T cells in Burkitt lymphoma. Only in-frame clones appear in the TCRdb table, and some are missing; sequencing was by immunoSEQ multiplex PCR. The sample contains around 13,000 clones, 85% of which appear only once. The sample consisted of tumor tissue. The receptors derive from a human donor with diffuse large B-cell lymphoma.

The genes are TRBV10-3 and TRBJ2-7; 8 bases are shared with TRBD2. With 0 bases clipped from V and 5 bases from J, the junction kept 3 bases outside the gene matches. Germline assignment: CDR1 ENHRY and CDR2 SYGVKD. The CDR3 is 14 amino acids. DNA for the CDR3: TGTGCCATCAGTGAGTCGGGGCGGGGGGACGAGCAGTACTTC. Translation: CAISESGRGDEQYF.

The chain combines TRBV20-1 with TRBJ2-1, with no clear D. Trimming removed 6 bases at V and 4 bases at J, with 4 bases between. Germline CDR1 reads DFQATT; CDR2 reads SNEGSKA (reference sequence). This CDR3 has 10 amino acids. The CDR3 nucleotides read TGCAGTGCCTTGTACAATGAGCAGTTCTTC. The encoded protein is CSALYNEQFF.

This chain connects TRBV27 to TRBJ2-2; no clear D. The CDR3 runs to 12 residues. Germline V lookup: CDR1 MNHEY, CDR2 SMNVEV (reference sequence). Trimming cost V 6 bases and J 0 bases, with 2 bases left between them. This CDR3 is CASRANTGELFF. The CDR3, as DNA: TGTGCCAGCAGGGCGAACACCGGGGAGCTGTTTTTT.

This chain connects TRBV28 to TRBJ2-7, with D uncertain. CDR3 length: 14 amino acids. CDR1 and CDR2 (germline): MDHEN, SYDVKM. V lost 3 bases to trimming and J lost 4 bases, with 13 bases between them. CDR3 protein: CASSFYTTNYEQYF. The CDR3 DNA sequence: TGTGCCAGCAGTTTTTACACGACGAATTACGAGCAGTACTTC.

The J gene is TRBJ1-1, the V gene TRBV19, with TRBD1 as a possible D gene (5 bases). Germline V gene lookup returns CDR1 LNHDA and CDR2 SQIVND (reference sequence). The V end lost 11 bases, the J end lost 6 bases, and 19 bases lay between the germline ends. The CDR3 is made up of 13 amino acids. The CDR3: CASLSGGFAEAFF. The CDR3 DNA follows: TGTGCCTCTCTAAGTGGGGGTTTTGCTGAAGCTTTCTTT.

This chain links TRBV9 with TRBJ2-1; no firm D call. Germline V CDR1 and CDR2: SGDLS, YYNGEE. Trimming stripped 0 bases from V and 11 bases from J, with 15 bases between. CDR3 length equals 14 residues. The CDR3 bases are TGTGCCAGCAGCGTAGCCTCAACAGACCCTCAGCAGTTCTTC. It yields the protein CASSVASTDPQQFF.

This chain joins TRBV11-2 and TRBJ2-1; D not resolved. This CDR3 contains 14 residues. Trimming took 5 bases from V and 2 from J, leaving 10 bases between them. The germline V gene encodes CDR1 SGHAT and CDR2 FQNNGV. CDR3 sequence reads: CASSVTSPYNEQFF. Written as DNA, the CDR3 is TGTGCCAGCAGCGTAACATCCCCCTACAATGAGCAGTTCTTC.

The rearrangement links TRBV27 to TRBJ2-7, with 7 bases that match TRBD1. The CDR3 runs to 12 residues. Germline CDR1 MNHEY, CDR2 SMNVEV (reference sequence). Trimming cost V 9 bases and J 3 bases; bases outside gene matches: 5. CDR3 protein: CASGTDYYEQYF. CDR3 nucleotides: TGTGCCAGTGGGACAGATTACTACGAGCAGTACTTC.

The chain is built from TRBV9 and TRBJ1-1; the match to TRBD1 covers 7 bases. Germline CDR1 is SGDLS and CDR2 is YYNGEE. V lost 0 bases, J lost 5 bases, and 7 bases stayed unmatched. This CDR3 is built from 15 residues. In DNA form, the CDR3 reads TGTGCCAGCAGCGTAGATGAGGGGGCGAGAACTGAAGCTTTCTTT. Translation gives CASSVDEGARTEAFF.

This chain joins TRBV12-5 and TRBJ2-1; D is ambiguous. Trimming shortened V by 0 bases and J by 0 bases, and 9 bases separated the two germline ends. Looked up from germline, CDR1 is LGHNT and CDR2 is FRNRAP. This CDR3 has 16 amino acids. CDR3 sequence reads: CASGLVEVSSYNEQFF. For the CDR3, the DNA is TGTGCTAGTGGTTTGGTAGAGGTGAGCTCCTACAATGAGCAGTTCTTC.

The chain combines TRBV14 with TRBJ2-1; D possibly corresponds to TRBD2 (6 bases). Germline lookup yields CDR1 SGHDN and CDR2 FVKESK. The V end lost 0 bases, the J end lost 0 bases, and 15 bases lay between the germline ends. The length of the CDR3 is 18 residues. In DNA form, the CDR3 reads TGTGCCAGCAGCCAAGATTCTTGGGCTAGCGACTCCTACAATGAGCAGTTCTTC. This translates into CASSQDSWASDSYNEQFF.

This chain's CDR3 is CASSISSGRLNNEQFF. The CDR3 nucleotides are TGTGCCAGCAGCATATCTAGCGGGAGGCTAAACAATGAGCAGTTCTTC. The V call is TRBV13, the J call TRBJ2-1; 11 nucleotides line up with TRBD2. Trimming at V came to 5 bases and at J to 5 bases, leaving 8 bases not matched to a gene. The germline V gene encodes CDR1 PRHDT and CDR2 FYEKMQ (reference sequence). This CDR3 is 16 amino acids long.

The genes are TRBV6-6 and TRBJ1-1, with a tentative D call TRBD1 (6 bases). The CDR3 has 14 amino acids. Deletions cut 4 bases from V and 1 base from J, with 10 bases between. The germline gives CDR1 MNHNY, CDR2 SVGAGI (reference sequence). CDR3 amino acids: CASSWTEPNTEAFF. As DNA, the CDR3 is TGTGCCAGCAGTTGGACAGAGCCGAACACTGAAGCTTTCTTT.

The chain links TRBV9 to TRBJ1-5; D perhaps matches TRBD1 (6 bases). Per the germline V gene, CDR1 is SGDLS and CDR2 is YYNGEE. V was trimmed by 6 bases and J by 3 bases, leaving 19 bases between them. This CDR3 spans 16 amino acids. The CDR3 DNA follows: TGTGCCAGCAACCCCGGAACGGGGGGGCCCAATCAGCCCCAGCATTTT. Translation gives CASNPGTGGPNQPQHF.

The chain is built from TRBV7-9 and TRBJ1-1, with D hard to call. The CDR3 runs to 12 residues. V lost 5 bases, J lost 8 bases, and 12 bases lay in between. The germline V gene has CDR1 SEHNR and CDR2 FQNEAQ (reference sequence). The CDR3 DNA reads TGTGCCAGCAGCCCTAAGGGAGTCGAAGCTTTCTTT. Translated: CASSPKGVEAFF.

The J gene is TRBJ1-3, the V gene TRBV6-5; 7 nucleotides line up with TRBD1. The CDR3 has 15 residues. Germline CDR1 and CDR2: MNHEY and SVGAGI. Losses at the gene ends were 0 bases for V and 9 bases for J; bases not matched to a gene: 8. The CDR3 protein is CASSYSRQGYGTIYF. As DNA, the CDR3 is TGTGCCAGCAGTTACTCGCGACAGGGATATGGCACCATATATTTT.

The V gene is TRBV18, the J gene TRBJ1-2; 7 bases are shared with TRBD1. Unmatched junction bases numbered 6, after V lost 4 bases and J lost 4 bases. Germline lookup yields CDR1 KGHSH and CDR2 LQKENI. CDR3 length: 14 residues. The CDR3 sequence is CASSLTGQTYGYTF. In DNA, the CDR3 is TGTGCCAGCTCACTTACGGGACAGACCTATGGCTACACCTTC.

The chain employs TRBV7-8 and TRBJ1-2; possibly TRBD1 for D (6 bases). This CDR3 is built from 17 residues. From germline, CDR1 is SGHVS and CDR2 FQNEAQ. Trimming shortened V by 5 bases and J by 5 bases, and 24 bases separated the two germline ends. The CDR3 DNA reads as TGTGCCAGCAGCCGATCGCCACCACAGGGTCCTCCTTATGGCTACACCTTC. It yields the protein CASSRSPPQGPPYGYTF.

The chain links TRBV4-3 to TRBJ2-1; 8 bases fit TRBD2. V was clipped by 2 bases and J by 5 bases; unmatched bases: 11. CDR3 length: 17 amino acids. The germline gives CDR1 LGHNA, CDR2 YSLEER. The CDR3 DNA follows: TGCGCCAGCAGCCAAAGAACCTCCGCGCGGGAGGACAATGAGCAGTTCTTC. It codes for CASSQRTSAREDNEQFF.

This chain links TRBV5-6 with TRBJ1-1; D is unclear. Germline V lookup: CDR1 SGHDT, CDR2 YYEEEE. This CDR3 is 12 amino acids long. Trimming took 2 bases from V and 7 from J, leaving 9 bases between them. The CDR3 DNA follows: TGTGCCAGCAGCTTAGGTCGGGGTGAAGCTTTCTTT. Amino acids: CASSLGRGEAFF.

Of note for this clone: At one end the junction does not follow the germline gene, possibly because of a read error. CDR3 sequence reads: CATSRAVGRTDTQYF. DNA of the CDR3: TGTGCCACCAGCAGAGCGGTGGGACGCACGGATACGCAGTATTTT. The J gene is TRBJ2-3, the V gene TRBV15, with D perhaps matching TRBD1 or TRBD2 (5 bases each). CDR1 and CDR2 (germline): LNHNV, YYDKDF (reference sequence). The CDR3 length is 15 residues.

The chain couples TRBV9 to TRBJ1-6; D is ambiguous. The CDR3 has 14 amino acids. V dropped 0 bases and J dropped 13 bases, with 14 bases sitting between them. Per germline, CDR1 SGDLS and CDR2 YYNGEE. The CDR3 loop reads CASSVALEGRPLHF. DNA of the CDR3: TGTGCCAGCAGCGTAGCTCTCGAGGGTAGGCCCCTCCACTTT.

The rearrangement uses TRBV27 and TRBJ2-2, with TRBD1 matching 7 bases. The germline V gene encodes CDR1 MNHEY and CDR2 SMNVEV (reference sequence). The CDR3 is 15 amino acids. With 5 bases clipped from V and 7 bases from J, the junction kept 10 bases outside the gene matches. The CDR3 bases are TGTGCCAGCAGTGCACCACAGGGGATGGGCGGGGAGCTGTTTTTT. This encodes CASSAPQGMGGELFF.

V and J are TRBV19 and TRBJ1-1; weak D call: TRBD1 (6 bases). Germline V CDR1 and CDR2: LNHDA, SQIVND (reference sequence). The CDR3 loop spans 12 amino acids. DNA of the CDR3: TGTGCTATCAGGGGTCGGGACACTGAAGCTTTCTTT. This encodes CAIRGRDTEAFF.

CDR3 in amino acids: CASSEEDGPYSYEQYF. The CDR3 coding sequence is TGTGCCAGCAGTGAAGAAGATGGACCCTACTCCTACGAGCAGTACTTC. The chain combines TRBV6-1 with TRBJ2-7; D is uncertain. This CDR3 has 16 amino acids. Trimming removed 1 base at V and 0 bases at J, with 13 bases between. The germline V gene encodes CDR1 MNHNS and CDR2 SASEGT.